This T cell receptor (beta chain) was documented in a study of beta chain features in type 1 diabetes (dated by TCRdb to the late 2010s). For the study in its entirety: Mean age, gender distribution, total cell number and subset yield were not different between patients and healthy donors. A total of roughly 100 million sorted cells were examined across all samples, and RNA yield correlated strongly with the number of cells per subset. In the study, recently diagnosed type 1 diabetes patients and matched healthy donors were compared on the TCRB repertoires of their sorted circulating CD4+ T cell subsets. Regulatory and stem cell-like memory subsets were obtained from only 8 patients and roughly 8 healthy donors, while naive and central memory subsets were obtained from all 28 donors. The research as a whole found: Naive, central memory and regulatory TCRB repertoires appeared to be more alike among patients than among healthy donors. Shorter templates might be favored by PCR, yet because patient and control samples were amplified and corrected together, any such skew would affect both groups equally. A moderate but significant shortening of TCRB CDR3 length was observed in type 1 diabetes patients in all four CD4+ subsets. Because cDNA rather than genomic DNA was sequenced, highly expressing activated cells could have been over-represented, although no difference in activation and CD3 levels was found between groups. Because small numbers of individuals were included in the HLA sub-analyses, any influence of HLA type on TCRB rearrangement was left unresolved. Fewer insertions and more nucleotide deletions at VDJ recombination sites were observed in patients with type 1 diabetes, implying thymic rearrangement abnormalities.

As to this clone: Its target antigen remains unknown. Base qualities are not provided; no much larger clone lies one nucleotide away.

All of the isolated RNA was reverse transcribed with the High Capacity cDNA Reverse Transcription Kit, so expressed TCRB transcripts were sequenced. Naive, central memory and regulatory T cell samples underwent deep immunoSEQ sequencing, averaging around 4 million total reads per sample. Sorted cells were lysed in RLT buffer and RNA was extracted with DNase-treated RNeasy Micro or Mini kits, depending on cell number. To prevent cross-contamination, each cell subset was processed individually, whereas patient and healthy donor samples were processed jointly. The immunoSEQ multiplex PCR was used to amplify TCRB sequences from cDNA, generating 87-bp fragments that spanned the CDR3 region. Sequencing of the amplicons was done on the Illumina HiSeq platform. Regarding the original processing steps: Synthetic template baselines were used to correct PCR bias computationally, reads within Hamming distance 2 were collapsed together, and singletons that could not be merged were discarded. By aligning reads against IMGT, V, D and J genes, CDR3 length, and insertions or deletions at six rearrangement sites were assigned. Within each subset, clonotype counts were normalized to the number of sorted cells before true diversity and Gini coefficients were calculated with the tcR R package. The overlap coefficient, calculated on TCRB nucleotide sequences, was used to measure repertoire sharing. TCRdb provides this immuneACCESS table in a form limited to in-frame rearrangements. Some clones are lacking; in checked studies, under half of them reflect an unresolved V gene, and why the rest are absent is not known. V and J calls and clone size come straight from that table; D and trimming were deduced from the DNA. Recorded for this sample are 150,000 or so clones; around 8.7% of them occurred a single time. The ten largest account for approximately 0.68% of the sample.

Each donor gave one peripheral blood draw, averaging about 120 mL, which was collected into heparinised tubes. Using a panel that included CD45RO, CCR7, CD25, CD127, CD95 and CD27, naive, central memory, regulatory and stem cell-like memory CD4+ T cells were sorted on a BD FACSAria II. Purity was above 95% for every sorted population. Right away, PBMCs were isolated by Lymphoprep density gradient centrifugation and were stained directly, with no culture step. So that batch effects would be minimized, each experiment stained and sorted samples in pairs, pairing one healthy donor with one patient. The CDR3 has 16 amino acids, counting the end cysteine and phenylalanine. Only the CDR3 DNA is retained, 48 bases long and in frame from the first base. Reading the germline V gene gives CDR1 MGHDK and CDR2 SYGVNS. The junction shows trimming of 2 bases on V and 5 bases on J, and the gene matches do not reach 1 base of it.

The specimen was central memory CD4+ T cells from blood. The sequence derives from a man aged 18 to 30 in good health. The sequence is built from TRBV25-1 and TRBJ2-1; 15 middle bases align to TRBD2. The CDR3 protein: CASSEGLAGGNNEQFF. The DNA is as follows: TGTGCCAGCAGTGAAGGACTAGCGGGGGGGAACAATGAGCAGTTCTTC.